The 31 T cell receptor beta chains below come from one sample, sequenced in a study of cytomegalovirus exposure and HLA in healthy donors. Sequencing used immunoSEQ multiplex PCR; TCRdb keeps in-frame clones, though not all of them. The data hold under 250,000 clones, with approximately 84% observed a single time. The sample taken for sequencing was PBMCs. Receptors originate from a man younger than 30 in good health and CMV-seropositive.

The chain uses TRBV6-1 and TRBJ2-1; the D is unclear. V lost 2 bases, J lost 7 bases, and 15 bases lay in between. Germline V gives CDR1 MNHNS, CDR2 SASEGT. The CDR3 consists of 15 residues. This CDR3 is CASSERSGSRNEQFF. The CDR3 nucleotides read TGTGCCAGCAGTGAACGGTCGGGTTCAAGGAATGAGCAGTTCTTC.

This chain joins TRBV2 and TRBJ2-2; TRBD2 might be the D (6 bases). In germline, CDR1 is SNHLY, CDR2 FYNNEI. There are 14 residues in the CDR3. Trimming shortened V by 5 bases and J by 2 bases, and 9 bases separated the two germline ends. In DNA, the CDR3 is TGTGCCAGCAGTACTAGCCTTAACACCGGGGAGCTGTTTTTT. This sequence encodes CASSTSLNTGELFF.

The CDR3 sequence is CASSFSPKDYGYTF. CDR3 bases: TGCGCCAGCAGCTTCTCCCCAAAGGACTATGGCTACACCTTC. The chain is built from TRBV5-1 and TRBJ1-2; unclear D gene. The CDR3 consists of 14 residues. V was trimmed by 2 bases and J by 3 bases, leaving 11 bases between them. The germline gives CDR1 SGHRS, CDR2 YFSETQ.

The J gene is TRBJ2-1, the V gene TRBV5-4, with 9 bases matching TRBD2. The CDR3 loop spans 16 amino acids. Germline V gene data show CDR1 as SGHNT and CDR2 as YYREEE (reference sequence). With 4 bases clipped from V and 3 bases from J, the junction kept 8 bases outside the gene matches. The CDR3 region is CASSLPSGTNYNEQFF. As DNA, the CDR3 is TGTGCCAGCAGCCTCCCTAGCGGGACAAACTACAATGAGCAGTTCTTC. Full variable domain (missing parts from reference TRBV5-4 and TRBJ2-1): ETGVTQSPTHLIKTRGQQVTLRCSSQSGHNTVSWYQQALGQGPQFIFQYYREEENGRGNFPPRFSGLQFPNYSSELNVNALELDDSALYLCASSLPSGTNYNEQFFGPGTRLTVL.

The chain has TRBV28 and TRBJ1-1; D is perhaps TRBD1 (6 bases). This CDR3 spans 13 amino acids. Germline CDR1 MDHEN, CDR2 SYDVKM. Trimming left V 8 bases short and J 5 bases short, with 15 bases between. CDR3 in amino acids: CASGSGGRTEAFF. The CDR3 region has the DNA TGTGCCAGCGGGTCTGGGGGGCGGACTGAAGCTTTCTTT.

The chain combines TRBV5-1 with TRBJ2-1; the D gene is possibly TRBD2 (5 bases). Germline V gives CDR1 SGHRS, CDR2 YFSETQ. V lost 0 bases and J 4 bases, leaving 11 bases between the germline ends. This CDR3 region has 15 residues. For the CDR3, the DNA is TGCGCCAGCAGCTTGGGAGCGGTTGTTTACAATGAGCAGTTCTTC. This sequence encodes CASSLGAVVYNEQFF. Full variable domain (outside the CDR3, taken from reference TRBV5-1 and TRBJ2-1): KAGVTQTPRYLIKTRGQQVTLSCSPISGHRSVSWYQQTPGQGLQFLFEYFSETQRNKGNFPGRFSGRQFSNSRSEMNVSTLELGDSALYLCASSLGAVVYNEQFFGPGTRLTVL.

This clone turned up a few times. V and J are TRBV11-2 and TRBJ1-1; a possible D gene is TRBD1 (5 bases). Germline CDR1 SGHAT, CDR2 FQNNGV. The CDR3 consists of 13 residues. V shed 6 bases and J shed 3 bases, with 11 bases lying between them. Here the CDR3 DNA reads TGTGCCAGCAGTCCCGACAGCGACACTGAAGCTTTCTTT. It translates to CASSPDSDTEAFF.

This clone was seen a single time. This chain joins TRBV19 and TRBJ1-3; 7 nucleotides agree with TRBD1. After removal of 3 bases from V and 8 bases from J, the junction contained 4 bases not matched to a gene. The CDR3 spans 13 residues. CDR1 and CDR2 (germline): LNHDA, SQIVND (reference sequence). CDR3: CASSIGRGDTIYF. The CDR3 region has the DNA TGTGCCAGTAGTATTGGCAGGGGGGACACCATATATTTT.

This sequence joins TRBV5-4 and TRBJ1-4; 11 nucleotides agree with TRBD1. Per the germline V gene, CDR1 is SGHNT and CDR2 is YYREEE (reference sequence). CDR3 length: 17 amino acids. The V segment lost 3 bases and the J segment 7 bases; nucleotides outside the gene matches: 11. This CDR3 is CASSSHPIGTGGEKLFF. The CDR3 DNA follows: TGTGCCAGCAGCTCCCACCCCATCGGGACAGGGGGTGAAAAACTGTTTTTT.

As concerns this clone: A far larger clone is off by one base, so a read error is likely. The V gene is TRBV11-3, the J gene TRBJ2-5; D is undetermined. Germline assignment: CDR1 SGHNT and CDR2 YENEEA. Trimming removed 2 bases at V and 0 bases at J, with 1 base between. CDR3 length: 12 amino acids. CDR3 sequence (DNA): TGTGCCAGCAGCTTAAACCAAGAGACCCAGTACTTC. Its protein product is CASSLNQETQYF. The variable domain in full, completed from reference TRBV11-3 and TRBJ2-5, reads EAGVVQSPRYKIIEKKQPVAFWCNPISGHNTLYWYLQNLGQGPELLIRYENEEAVDDSQLPKDRFSAERLKGVDSTLKIQPAELGDSAVYLCASSLNQETQYFGPGTRLLVL.

The J gene is TRBJ2-1, the V gene TRBV5-4, with D tentatively TRBD1 (5 bases). This CDR3 is 11 amino acids long. Between the trimmed V and J ends, which lost 6 bases and 8 bases, there was a span of 9 bases. Per germline, CDR1 SGHNT and CDR2 YYREEE (reference sequence). As DNA, the CDR3 is TGTGCCAGCACAGGGTTGGATGAGCAGTTCTTC. This codes for CASTGLDEQFF.

CDR3 DNA sequence: TGTGCCAGCAGTTACTCACTTGACGGCTACGAGCAGTACTTC. It translates to CASSYSLDGYEQYF. The chain couples TRBV6-5 to TRBJ2-7; no clear D. Trimming removed 0 bases at V and 3 bases at J, with 9 bases between. This CDR3 spans 14 amino acids. Germline V gene lookup returns CDR1 MNHEY and CDR2 SVGAGI.

This chain joins TRBV9 and TRBJ2-3, with D perhaps TRBD1 (6 bases). Per germline, CDR1 SGDLS and CDR2 YYNGEE. CDR3 length: 16 amino acids. V was trimmed by 0 bases and J by 6 bases, leaving 17 bases between them. The CDR3 protein is CASSVATGLRLDTQYF. The DNA of the CDR3 is TGTGCCAGCAGCGTAGCTACAGGGCTACGACTGGATACGCAGTATTTT.

The chain employs TRBV19 and TRBJ1-2; 10 bases align to TRBD1. The V gene's germline CDR1 is LNHDA and CDR2 SQIVND (reference sequence). The trim removed 5 bases at V and 8 bases at J, leaving 5 bases unmatched. The CDR3 sequence is 13 residues long. In nucleotides, the CDR3 is TGTGCCAGTAGTGCAACGACAGGGGGCGGCTACACCTTC. Translating gives CASSATTGGGYTF.

The chain is built from TRBV5-1 and TRBJ2-7; 7 positions agree with TRBD1. The CDR3 has 18 residues. After removal of 1 base from V and 3 bases from J, the junction contained 16 bases not matched to a gene. Germline assignment: CDR1 SGHRS and CDR2 YFSETQ. CDR3 sequence: CASSLRWDRGGEDYEQYF. Here the CDR3 DNA reads TGCGCCAGCAGCTTGCGGTGGGACAGAGGGGGCGAGGACTACGAGCAGTACTTC.

The genes are TRBV4-1 and TRBJ2-7; D uncertain. V shed 0 bases and J shed 2 bases, with 11 bases lying between them. This CDR3 has 15 residues. Germline V gives CDR1 MGHRA, CDR2 YSYEKL. In nucleotides, the CDR3 is TGCGCCAGCAGCCAAGATCTCTCTTCAACCTACGAGCAGTACTTC. Translated: CASSQDLSSTYEQYF.

In DNA form, the CDR3 reads TGCGCCAGCAGCCAGCCACTAGCGGGAGATGGCAATGAGCAGTTCTTC. Translated, it gives CASSQPLAGDGNEQFF. The chain carries TRBV4-1 and TRBJ2-1; 11 bases agree with TRBD2. Germline V gives CDR1 MGHRA, CDR2 YSYEKL. The V gene end was trimmed by 3 bases and the J gene end by 6 bases; junction bases not matched to a gene: 7. The CDR3 consists of 16 residues.

The gene calls are TRBV4-2 and TRBJ2-2, with 10 bases that match TRBD2. This CDR3 spans 16 amino acids. Trimming removed 0 bases from V and 6 bases from J; junction bases left unmatched: 4. Germline V gives CDR1 LGHNA, CDR2 YNFKEQ. The CDR3 loop reads CASSQEASGSPGELFF. CDR3 coding DNA: TGTGCCAGCAGCCAAGAGGCTAGCGGGAGTCCCGGGGAGCTGTTTTTT.

The chain carries TRBV7-2 and TRBJ2-3; TRBD2 aligns across 15 bases. From germline, CDR1 is SGHTA and CDR2 FQGNSA. Germline trimming cut 4 bases from V and 5 bases from J; bases unmatched to any gene: 13. This CDR3 comprises 19 residues. CDR3 residues: CASSSGLAGGTWGGDTQYF. The CDR3 bases are TGTGCCAGCAGCTCCGGACTAGCGGGAGGGACTTGGGGCGGAGATACGCAGTATTTT.

The CDR3 coding sequence is TGCGCCAGCAGCTCGGGACTAGCTGGCGGGGAGCTGTTTTTT. Its translation: CASSSGLAGGELFF. This chain joins TRBV5-1 and TRBJ2-2; 9 nucleotides agree with TRBD2. Germline CDR1 reads SGHRS; CDR2 reads YFSETQ. V lost 3 bases, J lost 7 bases, and 4 bases stayed unmatched. This CDR3 has 14 residues.

The J gene is TRBJ2-1, the V gene TRBV4-1; 9 positions agree with TRBD2. V gave up 0 bases and J gave up 12 bases; unmatched junction bases: 9. CDR3 size: 15 residues. Per the germline V gene, CDR1 is MGHRA and CDR2 is YSYEKL. CDR3 in amino acids: CASSQDSLAGRGQFF. CDR3 coding DNA: TGCGCCAGCAGCCAAGATAGCCTAGCGGGAAGGGGGCAGTTCTTC.

The chain combines TRBV19 with TRBJ1-2; D is ambiguous. CDR3 length: 13 residues. V was pared by 7 bases and J by 3 bases, with 12 bases between. Germline V gene lookup returns CDR1 LNHDA and CDR2 SQIVND (reference sequence). CDR3 nucleotide sequence: TGTGCCAGTACGGTTGACTTCGACTATGGCTACACCTTC. Translation gives CASTVDFDYGYTF.

The V call is TRBV6-5, the J call TRBJ1-5; TRBD1 agrees at 9 bases. The germline V gene has CDR1 MNHEY and CDR2 SVGAGI. Trimming at V came to 7 bases and at J to 5 bases, leaving 9 bases not matched to a gene. The CDR3 sequence is 15 residues long. This chain's CDR3 is CASNPGTGLDQPQHF. The CDR3 DNA is TGTGCCAGCAACCCCGGGACAGGGCTCGATCAGCCCCAGCATTTT.

V usage is TRBV15 and J usage is TRBJ2-1; D not resolved. Germline V gene data show CDR1 as LNHNV and CDR2 as YYDKDF (reference sequence). The CDR3 runs 13 residues. Trimming took off 1 base at V and 6 bases at J, with 7 bases between the two ends. CDR3 in amino acids: CATSRAQGNEQFF. The CDR3 nucleotides read TGTGCCACCAGCAGAGCCCAAGGCAATGAGCAGTTCTTC.

There are many counts of this clone. This chain joins TRBV19 and TRBJ1-5; TRBD1 matches 9 bases. CDR1 and CDR2 from the germline V gene are LNHDA and SQIVND (reference sequence). The CDR3 spans 14 residues. V dropped 3 bases and J dropped 7; count of bases not matched to a gene: 4. The CDR3 sequence is CASSITGGGQPQHF. CDR3 DNA sequence: TGTGCCAGTAGTATCACAGGGGGCGGGCAGCCCCAGCATTTT.

The sample holds a few counts of this clone. The chain joins TRBV14 to TRBJ2-2; D not resolved. The V end was cut by 1 base, the J end by 6 bases, with 0 bases between. The CDR3 has 11 amino acids. The germline gives CDR1 SGHDN, CDR2 FVKESK. CDR3 nucleotides: TGTGCCAGCAGCCAAGCCGGGGAGCTGTTTTTT. Encoded protein: CASSQAGELFF. Full variable domain (missing parts from reference TRBV14 and TRBJ2-2): EAGVTQFPSHSVIEKGQTVTLRCDPISGHDNLYWYRRVMGKEIKFLLHFVKESKQDESGMPNNRFLAERTGGTYSTLKVQPAELEDSGVYFCASSQAGELFFGEGSRLTVL.

This rearrangement joins TRBV28 to TRBJ2-7; D possibly uses TRBD1 or TRBD2 (5 bases each). From germline, CDR1 is MDHEN and CDR2 SYDVKM. The CDR3 spans 13 residues. The ends were cut back, 8 bases at V and 2 bases at J, with 13 bases in the middle. As DNA, the CDR3 is TGTGCCAGCGGGGCCCCTAGCCCCTACGAGCAGTACTTC. Translating gives CASGAPSPYEQYF.

J is TRBJ2-7 and V is TRBV7-9, with TRBD1 matching 8 bases. This CDR3 comprises 15 residues. V was pared by 2 bases and J by 7 bases, with 10 bases of the junction left unmatched. Germline V gives CDR1 SEHNR, CDR2 FQNEAQ (reference sequence). CDR3 sequence: CASSLTRDRPLEQYF. The CDR3 coding sequence is TGTGCCAGCAGCTTAACCCGGGACAGGCCCTTGGAGCAGTACTTC.

This chain connects TRBV7-6 to TRBJ2-1; 7 bases align to TRBD2. Germline-derived CDR1 and CDR2 are SGHVS and FNYEAQ. V trimming: 4 bases; J trimming: 4 bases; junction bases outside the gene matches: 7. The CDR3 loop spans 15 amino acids. The CDR3 DNA reads as TGTGCCAGCAGCTCCCGGGGCGGGAGATACAATGAGCAGTTCTTC. Translated, it gives CASSSRGGRYNEQFF.

This chain links TRBV10-1 with TRBJ2-5; 8 positions agree with TRBD2. This CDR3 comprises 15 residues. The V segment lost 0 bases and the J segment 5 bases; nucleotides outside the gene matches: 5. CDR1 and CDR2 (germline): WNHNN, SYGVQD (reference sequence). CDR3: CASSESGGERETQYF. Here the CDR3 DNA reads TGCGCCAGCAGTGAGTCCGGGGGGGAAAGGGAGACCCAGTACTTC.

This clone was observed once. The rearrangement links TRBV30 to TRBJ2-7; 7 bases are a match to TRBD1. CDR1 and CDR2 from the germline V gene are GTSNPN and SVGIG (reference sequence). Trimming took 0 bases from V and 0 from J; bases not matched to a gene: 8. The CDR3 length is 16 residues. CDR3 in amino acids: CAWSVRRTGSSYEQYF. CDR3 DNA sequence: TGTGCCTGGAGTGTACGAAGGACAGGCAGCTCCTACGAGCAGTACTTC.